A selection of T cell receptor beta chains follows, all from one sample in a study of Tregs in tolerant kidney transplant recipients. Data came from immunoSEQ multiplex PCR; TCRdb stores just in-frame clones and leaves some out. In the table there are around 61,000 clones, around 87% of which are singletons. The sample in question was CD4+ T cells from blood (PBMCs), obtained 6 months after the transplant. These receptors came from a human patient who received a combined kidney and bone marrow transplant. Some of the T cells might come from the graft donor. The CDR3 runs from the conserved cysteine through the conserved F or W.

j_call v_call cdr3_aa
TRBJ2-7 TRBV29-1 CSVVGGQGADEQYF
TRBJ2-7 TRBV5-1 CASSLDGVGSRRYEQYF
TRBJ2-4 TRBV6-5 CASSYRQGTKNIQYF
TRBJ1-2 TRBV5-1 CASSYGQYLRGYTF
TRBJ2-1 TRBV7-6 CAVVSGYNEQFF
TRBJ2-2 TRBV7-8 CASSFEPGNTGELFF
TRBJ1-1 TRBV7-2 CASSKTGRKNTEAFF
TRBJ1-4 TRBV28 CASSLAGEKLFF
TRBJ1-6 TRBV30 CAWQGASYNSPLHF
TRBJ2-1 TRBV7-6 CASSIYSSGGFYNEQFF
TRBJ2-1 TRBV28 CASSRPGTGIYNEQFF
TRBJ2-1 TRBV7-2 CASSLPGGTRSEQFF
TRBJ2-7 TRBV6-5 CASSQPGQGNEQYF
TRBJ2-2 TRBV6-1 CATTKNRGNTGELFF